A single sample is the source of the 21 T cell receptor beta chains below, sequenced in a study of shared clonotypes between healthy human individuals. Measured with immunoSEQ multiplex PCR; TCRdb has only the in-frame clones, and not every one. This sample yields hundreds of thousands of clones, of which around 67% are seen a single time; roughly 1.7% belongs to the top ten. What was sequenced was memory CD4+ T cells sorted from blood. As for subset: CD45RA-negative fraction. These receptors all stem from a woman in her 30s in good health.

The V call is TRBV28, the J call TRBJ1-2; unclear D gene. The CDR3 is 15 residues long. Trimming cost V 2 bases and J 4 bases, with 14 bases left between them. Germline-derived CDR1 and CDR2 are MDHEN and SYDVKM. The CDR3 bases are TGTGCCAGCAGTTTAGTCCCCGGGGTGGTCTATGGCTACACCTTC. Amino acids: CASSLVPGVVYGYTF.

V gene TRBV6-6 combines with J gene TRBJ2-2; tentatively, D is TRBD1 (5 bases). The CDR3 has 14 residues. CDR1 is MNHNY and CDR2 is SVGAGI in the germline V gene (reference sequence). Trimming shortened V by 4 bases and J by 5 bases, and 11 bases separated the two germline ends. The CDR3 DNA follows: TGTGCCAGCAGTTTGGTGGGGCAGACCGGGGAGCTGTTTTTT. Protein sequence: CASSLVGQTGELFF.

This chain links TRBV6-1 with TRBJ1-5; weak D call: TRBD1 (5 bases). From germline, CDR1 is MNHNS and CDR2 SASEGT. The CDR3 is 14 amino acids. V was cut by 1 base and J by 7 bases, with 11 bases left in between. CDR3 amino acids: CASSEGGGRQPQHF. DNA for the CDR3: TGTGCCAGCAGTGAAGGCGGGGGAAGGCAGCCCCAGCATTTT.

In regard to this clone: A read error may be the cause here, since a much bigger clone is one base away. V gene TRBV18 combines with J gene TRBJ1-1; D gene uncertain. The V and J ends lost 2 bases and 1 base respectively, with 5 bases between them. Germline lookup yields CDR1 KGHSH and CDR2 LQKENI. The CDR3 is 13 amino acids. The CDR3 region has the DNA TGTGCCAGCTCACCATTGGAGAACACTGAAGCTTTCTTT. Translation gives CASSPLENTEAFF.

V and J are TRBV29-1 and TRBJ2-7, with 9 bases that match TRBD1. The V and J ends lost 6 bases and 3 bases, in that order; junction bases with no gene match: 9. Germline V gene sequence: CDR1 SQVTM, CDR2 ANQGSEA. This CDR3 contains 14 residues. The CDR3 nucleotides are TGCAGCGTCTCAACAGGGGGCGATGGCTACGAGCAGTACTTC. Encoded protein: CSVSTGGDGYEQYF.

The chain uses TRBV7-9 and TRBJ2-3; unclear D gene. V lost 5 bases to trimming and J lost 2 bases, with 8 bases between them. Germline CDR1 is SEHNR and CDR2 is FQNEAQ (reference sequence). The CDR3 sequence is 13 residues long. This CDR3 is CASSRNPTDTQYF. The DNA for the CDR3 is TGTGCCAGCAGCCGCAATCCCACAGATACGCAGTATTTT.

The sample holds a few counts of this clone. The chain employs TRBV25-1 and TRBJ2-7, with D hard to call. V shed 6 bases and J shed 0 bases, with 12 bases lying between them. CDR1 is MGHDK and CDR2 is SYGVNS in the germline V gene. The CDR3 is made up of 14 amino acids. The chain's CDR3 is CASSPPQDSYEQYF. CDR3 sequence (DNA): TGTGCCAGCAGCCCCCCGCAGGACTCCTACGAGCAGTACTTC.

V is TRBV6-4 and J is TRBJ2-7; D possibly corresponds to TRBD2 (5 bases). The V gene lost 0 bases and the J gene lost 2 bases, with 20 bases spanning the gap. The CDR3 length is 18 residues. The germline gives CDR1 MRHNA, CDR2 SNTAGT. The CDR3 loop is CASSDSAGPERPAYEQYF. The CDR3 nucleotides are TGTGCCAGCAGTGACTCGGCAGGCCCCGAGCGGCCCGCCTACGAGCAGTACTTC.

This clone appeared a single time. The chain joins TRBV5-1 to TRBJ1-4; no clear D. Germline V gene lookup returns CDR1 SGHRS and CDR2 YFSETQ. The CDR3 runs to 13 residues. The germline V and J ends were trimmed by 3 bases and 2 bases, with 5 bases remaining between them. The CDR3 nucleotides are TGCGCCAGCAGCTCCCTGACTAATGAAAAACTGTTTTTT. This encodes CASSSLTNEKLFF. The variable domain in full, with the rest retrieved from reference TRBV5-1 and TRBJ1-4, is KAGVTQTPRYLIKTRGQQVTLSCSPISGHRSVSWYQQTPGQGLQFLFEYFSETQRNKGNFPGRFSGRQFSNSRSEMNVSTLELGDSALYLCASSSLTNEKLFFGSGTQLSVL.

V usage is TRBV18 and J usage is TRBJ2-2; D is undetermined. Germline CDR1 and CDR2: KGHSH and LQKENI. This CDR3 has 12 amino acids. V lost 3 bases, J lost 6 bases, and 5 bases lay in between. This CDR3 is CASSPDAGELFF. CDR3 DNA: TGTGCCAGCTCACCGGACGCCGGGGAGCTGTTTTTT.

The CDR3 DNA follows: TGTGCCAGCTCCTGGGACGGGAAACGAAAGGACACTGAAGCTTTCTTT. Translation: CASSWDGKRKDTEAFF. V usage is TRBV18 and J usage is TRBJ1-1, with D possibly matching TRBD1 (5 bases). Germline assignment: CDR1 KGHSH and CDR2 LQKENI. The CDR3 length is 16 residues. V lost 6 bases to trimming and J lost 3 bases, with 20 bases between them.

The chain uses TRBV5-5 and TRBJ2-1; D unresolved. Germline V CDR1 and CDR2: SGHKS, YYEKEE (reference sequence). The germline V and J ends were trimmed by 4 bases and 3 bases, with 14 bases remaining between them. This CDR3 spans 15 amino acids. CDR3 in amino acids: CASSQGMSGYNEQFF. DNA for the CDR3: TGTGCCAGCAGCCAAGGTATGAGTGGCTACAATGAGCAGTTCTTC.

This clone was detected many times. The chain links TRBV6-1 to TRBJ2-7; TRBD2 is a possible D gene (5 bases). Germline CDR1 and CDR2: MNHNS and SASEGT. CDR3 size: 14 residues. Deletions cut 3 bases from V and 1 base from J, with 10 bases between. CDR3 coding DNA: TGTGCCAGCAGTGAGGAGGTGATTTCCTACGAGCAGTACTTC. Translation gives CASSEEVISYEQYF.

V and J are TRBV10-3 and TRBJ2-2; D could derive from TRBD1 or TRBD2 (6 bases each). Trimming shortened V by 6 bases and J by 4 bases, and 9 bases separated the two germline ends. CDR1 and CDR2 from the germline V gene are ENHRY and SYGVKD. CDR3 length equals 13 residues. CDR3: CAIRGGFTGELFF. The CDR3 coding sequence is TGTGCCATCAGGGGGGGCTTCACCGGGGAGCTGTTTTTT.

There are a few counts of this clone. The chain recombines TRBV5-4 with TRBJ2-3; 10 positions match TRBD2. The V and J ends lost 4 bases and 6 bases, in that order; junction bases with no gene match: 8. CDR3 length equals 15 residues. Germline V gene data show CDR1 as SGHNT and CDR2 as YYREEE (reference sequence). CDR3 in DNA: TGTGCCAGCAGCCCTGGGGCTAGCGGGAGCGATACGCAGTATTTT. Translated, it gives CASSPGASGSDTQYF.

This sequence joins TRBV29-1 and TRBJ2-3; the match to TRBD1 covers 7 bases. This CDR3 region has 13 residues. The germline CDR1 and CDR2 sequences are SQVTM and ANQGSEA. J gave up 0 bases and V 7 bases, and 4 bases lay outside the gene matches. The CDR3 loop is CSETGASTDTQYF. DNA for the CDR3: TGCAGCGAAACAGGGGCGAGCACAGATACGCAGTATTTT.

The rearrangement joins TRBV2 to TRBJ2-1; 9 bases match TRBD1. This CDR3 comprises 12 residues. V lost 7 bases to trimming and J lost 9 bases; unmatched junction nucleotides: 4. Germline V gives CDR1 SNHLY, CDR2 FYNNEI. CDR3 loop: CASKQGAGEQFF. The CDR3 DNA reads TGTGCCAGCAAACAGGGGGCGGGTGAGCAGTTCTTC. The whole variable domain, filled in from reference TRBV2 and TRBJ2-1, reads EPEVTQTPSHQVTQMGQEVILRCVPISNHLYFYWYRQILGQKVEFLVSFYNNEISEKSEIFDDQFSVERPDGSNFTLKIRSTKLEDSAMYFCASKQGAGEQFFGPGTRLTVL.

The chain links TRBV29-1 to TRBJ2-7; D possibly corresponds to TRBD2 (5 bases). This CDR3 spans 15 amino acids. Germline V lookup: CDR1 SQVTM, CDR2 ANQGSEA. V shed 5 bases and J shed 6 bases, with 23 bases lying between them. CDR3 amino acids: CSVPAWRGEGLEQYF. The CDR3 DNA sequence: TGCAGCGTTCCAGCGTGGCGTGGCGAGGGTCTCGAGCAGTACTTC.

J is TRBJ2-7 and V is TRBV25-1; 16 nucleotides align to TRBD2. The CDR3 runs to 17 residues. V dropped 3 bases and J dropped 6; count of bases not matched to a gene: 8. Germline CDR1 is MGHDK and CDR2 is SYGVNS. DNA for the CDR3: TGTGCCAGCAGTGAGCTCACCGGGACTAGCGGGAGGGGCGAGCAGTACTTC. The encoded protein is CASSELTGTSGRGEQYF.

This clone was observed a few times. The J gene is TRBJ2-3, the V gene TRBV14; a weak D match, TRBD1 (6 bases). The ends were cut back, 4 bases at V and 8 bases at J, with 25 bases in the middle. Per germline, CDR1 SGHDN and CDR2 FVKESK. The CDR3 contains 17 residues. This chain's CDR3 is CASSPNPGTSYPPTQYF. The CDR3 bases are TGTGCCAGCAGCCCTAACCCGGGGACATCATATCCCCCTACGCAGTATTTT.

The chain is built from TRBV6-1 and TRBJ1-2; no reliable D call. The CDR3 runs to 16 residues. The V end lost 2 bases, the J end lost 0 bases, and 13 bases lay between the germline ends. Germline loops: CDR1 MNHNS, CDR2 SASEGT. The CDR3: CASSELLHSTNYGYTF. The CDR3 DNA follows: TGTGCCAGCAGTGAACTTCTCCACTCAACTAACTATGGCTACACCTTC.